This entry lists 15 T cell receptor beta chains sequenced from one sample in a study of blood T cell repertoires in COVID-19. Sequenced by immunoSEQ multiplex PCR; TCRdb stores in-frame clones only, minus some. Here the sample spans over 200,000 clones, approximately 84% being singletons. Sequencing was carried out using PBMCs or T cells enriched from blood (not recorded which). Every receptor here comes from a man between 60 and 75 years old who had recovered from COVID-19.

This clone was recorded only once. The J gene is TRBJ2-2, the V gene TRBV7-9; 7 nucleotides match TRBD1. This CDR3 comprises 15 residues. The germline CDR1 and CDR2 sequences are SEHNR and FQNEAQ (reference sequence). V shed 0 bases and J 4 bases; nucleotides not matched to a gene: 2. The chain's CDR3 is CASSLATGLTGELFF. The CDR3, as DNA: TGTGCCAGCAGCTTAGCGACAGGGCTCACCGGGGAGCTGTTTTTT.

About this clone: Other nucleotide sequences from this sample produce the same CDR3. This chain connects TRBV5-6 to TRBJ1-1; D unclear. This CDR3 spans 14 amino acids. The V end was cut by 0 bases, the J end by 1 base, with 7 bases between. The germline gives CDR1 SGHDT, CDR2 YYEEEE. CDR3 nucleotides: TGTGCCAGCAGCTTGGATCGCAGGAACACTGAAGCTTTCTTT. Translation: CASSLDRRNTEAFF.

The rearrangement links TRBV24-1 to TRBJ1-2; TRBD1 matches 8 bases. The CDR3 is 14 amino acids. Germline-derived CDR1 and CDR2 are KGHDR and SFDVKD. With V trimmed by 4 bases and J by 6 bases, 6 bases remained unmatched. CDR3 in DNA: TGTGCCACCAGTGACCCGGGACAGGCCCATGGCTACACCTTC. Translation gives CATSDPGQAHGYTF.

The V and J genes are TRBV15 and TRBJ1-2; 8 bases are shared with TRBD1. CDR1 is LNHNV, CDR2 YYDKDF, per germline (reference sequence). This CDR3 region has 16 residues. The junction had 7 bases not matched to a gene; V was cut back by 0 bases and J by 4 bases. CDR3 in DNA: TGTGCCACCAGCAGAGAGACAGGGGCCCAGGGCTATGGCTACACCTTC. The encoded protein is CATSRETGAQGYGYTF.

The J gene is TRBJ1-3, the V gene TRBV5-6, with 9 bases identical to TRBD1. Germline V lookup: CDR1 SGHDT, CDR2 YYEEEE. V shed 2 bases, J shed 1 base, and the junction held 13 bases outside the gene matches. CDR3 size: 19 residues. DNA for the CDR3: TGTGCCAGCAGCTTTTTGGGACGCTCGGACAGGGGATCTGGAAACACCATATATTTT. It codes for CASSFLGRSDRGSGNTIYF.

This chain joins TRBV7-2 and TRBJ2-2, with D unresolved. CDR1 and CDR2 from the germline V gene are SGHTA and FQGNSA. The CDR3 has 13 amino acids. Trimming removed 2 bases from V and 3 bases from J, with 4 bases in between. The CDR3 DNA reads TGTGCCAGCAGCTTACAGTACACCGGGGAGCTGTTTTTT. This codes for CASSLQYTGELFF.

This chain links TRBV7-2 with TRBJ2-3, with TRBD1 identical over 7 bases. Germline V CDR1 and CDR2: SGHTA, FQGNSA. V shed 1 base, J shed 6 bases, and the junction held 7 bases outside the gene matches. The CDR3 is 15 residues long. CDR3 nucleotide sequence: TGTGCCAGCAGCTTAGGCAGGGGGTGGTCTGATACGCAGTATTTT. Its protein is CASSLGRGWSDTQYF.

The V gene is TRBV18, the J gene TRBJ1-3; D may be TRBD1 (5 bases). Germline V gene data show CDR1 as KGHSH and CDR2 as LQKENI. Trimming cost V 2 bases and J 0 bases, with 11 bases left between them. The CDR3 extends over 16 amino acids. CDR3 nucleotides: TGTGCCAGCTCACCAGGGGCAGATCTCTCTGGAAACACCATATATTTT. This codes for CASSPGADLSGNTIYF.

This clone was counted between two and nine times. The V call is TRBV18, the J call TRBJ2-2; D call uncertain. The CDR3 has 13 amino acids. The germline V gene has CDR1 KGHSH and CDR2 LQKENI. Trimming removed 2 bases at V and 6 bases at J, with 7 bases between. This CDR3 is CASSPSPAGELFF. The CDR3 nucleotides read TGTGCCAGCTCACCATCTCCTGCCGGGGAGCTGTTTTTT.

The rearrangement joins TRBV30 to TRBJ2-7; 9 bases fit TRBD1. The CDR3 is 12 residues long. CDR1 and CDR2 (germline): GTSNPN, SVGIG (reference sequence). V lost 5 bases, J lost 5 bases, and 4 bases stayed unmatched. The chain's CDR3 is CAWGDRADEQYF. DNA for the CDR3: TGTGCCTGGGGGGACAGGGCGGACGAGCAGTACTTC.

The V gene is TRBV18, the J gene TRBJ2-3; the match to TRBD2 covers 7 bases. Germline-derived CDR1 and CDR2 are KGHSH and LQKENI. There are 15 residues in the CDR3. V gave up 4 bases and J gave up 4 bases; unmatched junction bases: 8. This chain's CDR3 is CASSRGGGRADTQYF. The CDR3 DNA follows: TGTGCCAGCTCACGTGGCGGGGGTCGGGCAGATACGCAGTATTTT.

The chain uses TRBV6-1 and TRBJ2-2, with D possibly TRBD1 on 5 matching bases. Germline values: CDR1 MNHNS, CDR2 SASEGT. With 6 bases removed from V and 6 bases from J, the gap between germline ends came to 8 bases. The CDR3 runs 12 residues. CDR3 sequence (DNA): TGTGCCAGCAGAGTGGGGCCCGGGGAGCTGTTTTTT. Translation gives CASRVGPGELFF.

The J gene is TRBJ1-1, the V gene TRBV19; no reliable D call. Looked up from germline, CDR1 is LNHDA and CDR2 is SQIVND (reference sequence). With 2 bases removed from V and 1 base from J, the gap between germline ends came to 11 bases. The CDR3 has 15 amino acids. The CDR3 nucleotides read TGTGCCAGTAGTATATCCCCGACGGGGAACACTGAAGCTTTCTTT. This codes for CASSISPTGNTEAFF. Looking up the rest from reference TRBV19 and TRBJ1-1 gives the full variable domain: DGGITQSPKYLFRKEGQNVTLSCEQNLNHDAMYWYRQDPGQGLRLIYYSQIVNDFQKGDIAEGYSVSREKKESFPLTVTSAQKNPTAFYLCASSISPTGNTEAFFGQGTRLTVV.

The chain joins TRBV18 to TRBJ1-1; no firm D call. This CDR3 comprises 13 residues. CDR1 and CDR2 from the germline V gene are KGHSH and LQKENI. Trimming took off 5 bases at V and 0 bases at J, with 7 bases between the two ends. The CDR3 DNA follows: TGTGCCAGCTCAGGCAGTATGAACACTGAAGCTTTCTTT. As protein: CASSGSMNTEAFF.

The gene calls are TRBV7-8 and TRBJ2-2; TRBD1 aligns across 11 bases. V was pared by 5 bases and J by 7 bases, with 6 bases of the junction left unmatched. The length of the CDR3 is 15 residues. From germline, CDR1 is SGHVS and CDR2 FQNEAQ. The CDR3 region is CASSPPGQGVGELFF. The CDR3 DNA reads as TGTGCCAGCAGCCCCCCGGGACAGGGGGTCGGGGAGCTGTTTTTT.